This T cell receptor (beta chain) was observed in a study of blood T cells in healthy people across ages. Ranging in age from roughly 6 to 90, the donors were healthy Caucasian individuals from Russia. Trimming left V 6 bases short and J 12 bases short, with 18 bases between. This CDR3 has 14 residues. Germline-derived CDR1 and CDR2 are MNHEY and SMNVEV (reference sequence). Next came a second PCR, run for 7 to 11 cycles, which used a sample-barcoded 5' primer along with a J-beta primer mix. TCRdb called the 5' RACE reads again in MiXCR, with one record for every CDR3 protein. The sample lists some 560,000 distinct CDR3 sequences, roughly a quarter occurring once. The data were also submitted as part of a second study, on T cells of mothers and their children. That report adds: Overlap in related mother-child pairs always slightly exceeded unrelated pairs, never significantly.

The TCR was taken from a boy aged 2-9 years in good health. Input material: blood. The V and J genes are TRBV27 and TRBJ1-6; no clear D. CDR3 sequence (DNA): TGTGCCAGCAGCTCCTTACCTCCGCGCGGACCCCTCCACTTT. The encoded protein is CASSSLPPRGPLHF.